These 21 T cell receptor beta chains share one sample of origin, sequenced in a study of OX40 agonist ivuxolimab in advanced cancers. Profiling relied on immunoSEQ multiplex PCR, and the TCRdb table lists in-frame clones only, not all of them. The sample consists of approximately 64,000 clones, roughly 87% of them appearing once. The specimen was CD4+ or CD8+ T cells sorted from blood, collected in a trial of the OX40 agonist ivuxolimab. The receptors derive from an adult with an advanced solid tumor such as melanoma, head and neck, liver or kidney cancer.

This chain connects TRBV19 to TRBJ2-2; 7 nucleotides line up with TRBD1. J lost 4 bases, V lost 0 bases, and 5 bases had no gene match. Germline V gene data show CDR1 as LNHDA and CDR2 as SQIVND (reference sequence). The CDR3 covers 16 residues. CDR3 bases: TGTGCCAGTAGTATAGAAGGGGGCGATAGCACCGGGGAGCTGTTTTTT. Its protein is CASSIEGGDSTGELFF.

The rearrangement uses TRBV6-6 and TRBJ2-7, with D perhaps TRBD1 or TRBD2 (5 bases each). Germline V gene sequence: CDR1 MNHNY, CDR2 SVGAGI (reference sequence). V was clipped by 2 bases and J by 6 bases, with 8 bases between them. The CDR3 extends over 12 amino acids. The CDR3 protein is CASSYEGREQYF. Written as DNA, the CDR3 is TGTGCCAGCAGTTACGAGGGACGCGAGCAGTACTTC.

The chain employs TRBV6-1 and TRBJ1-5; a weak D match, TRBD1 (6 bases). V was cut by 5 bases and J by 6 bases, with 17 bases left in between. Germline V lookup: CDR1 MNHNS, CDR2 SASEGT. The CDR3 loop spans 15 amino acids. CDR3 in DNA: TGTGCCAGCAGTCCCCACTCAGGGGCGGGTCAGCCCCAGCATTTT. It is translated as CASSPHSGAGQPQHF.

The chain carries TRBV15 and TRBJ2-5, with 10 positions matching TRBD2. Germline CDR1 LNHNV, CDR2 YYDKDF (reference sequence). V lost 4 bases, J lost 5 bases, and 7 bases stayed unmatched. The CDR3 covers 15 residues. The CDR3 coding sequence is TGTGCCACCAGCAAATTTAGCGGGAGGTGGGAGACCCAGTACTTC. Translated: CATSKFSGRWETQYF.

The chain recombines TRBV6-5 with TRBJ1-4; the match to TRBD1 covers 9 bases. The CDR3 has 14 residues. With V trimmed by 6 bases and J by 7 bases, 6 bases remained unmatched. The germline V gene encodes CDR1 MNHEY and CDR2 SVGAGI. CDR3 sequence (DNA): TGTGCCAGCAGGACAGGGGGTCTGGGTGAAAAACTGTTTTTT. Residues: CASRTGGLGEKLFF.

The chain links TRBV5-1 to TRBJ2-7; D call uncertain. Germline V lookup: CDR1 SGHRS, CDR2 YFSETQ. V dropped 2 bases and J dropped 6 bases, with 15 bases sitting between them. The CDR3 loop spans 14 amino acids. CDR3 in amino acids: CASSFFSWSGEQYF. CDR3 bases: TGCGCCAGCAGCTTTTTTTCGTGGAGTGGCGAGCAGTACTTC.

The rearrangement joins TRBV28 to TRBJ2-7; D is perhaps TRBD1 (6 bases). CDR1 is MDHEN and CDR2 is SYDVKM in the germline V gene. V lost 6 bases, J lost 2 bases, and 11 bases lay in between. This CDR3 has 13 residues. CDR3: CASRRTAAYEQYF. CDR3 bases: TGTGCCAGCAGGCGGACAGCGGCCTACGAGCAGTACTTC.

This chain links TRBV5-1 with TRBJ2-1; possible D gene TRBD2, 7 bases. Germline CDR1 is SGHRS and CDR2 is YFSETQ. Trimming shortened V by 6 bases and J by 4 bases, and 17 bases separated the two germline ends. This CDR3 region has 15 residues. The CDR3 here is CASTRGASGYNEQFF. The CDR3, as DNA: TGCGCCAGCACCCGGGGGGCTAGCGGATACAATGAGCAGTTCTTC.

The chain joins TRBV15 to TRBJ1-5, with D uncertain. Germline CDR1 LNHNV, CDR2 YYDKDF (reference sequence). The CDR3 totals 15 residues. Trimming stripped 0 bases from V and 9 bases from J, with 15 bases between. The CDR3 sequence: CATSRDQSDFSPQHF. The DNA of the CDR3 is TGTGCCACCAGCAGAGATCAGAGCGACTTTTCGCCCCAGCATTTT. The full variable domain, in which reference TRBV15 and TRBJ1-5 provide the parts outside the CDR3, is DAMVIQNPRYQVTQFGKPVTLSCSQTLNHNVMYWYQQKSSQAPKLLFHYYDKDFNNEADTPDNFQSRRPNTSFCFLDIRSPGLGDTAMYLCATSRDQSDFSPQHFGDGTRLSIL.

This chain connects TRBV2 to TRBJ2-1, with D perhaps given as TRBD1 or TRBD2 (5 bases each). The CDR3 has 14 residues. The V and J ends lost 8 bases and 2 bases respectively, with 13 bases between them. The germline V gene has CDR1 SNHLY and CDR2 FYNNEI. The DNA for the CDR3 is TGTGCCAGCGCAGGGAGAGCGACCTACAATGAGCAGTTCTTC. Its translation: CASAGRATYNEQFF.

The genes are TRBV7-3 and TRBJ2-2; TRBD2 agrees at 7 bases. V lost 2 bases and J lost 2; bases outside the gene matches: 5. The V gene's germline CDR1 is SGHTA and CDR2 FQGTGA. The CDR3 is 16 amino acids. The CDR3 loop is CASSLSPGGNTGELFF. The CDR3 bases are TGTGCCAGCAGCTTATCCCCGGGAGGTAACACCGGGGAGCTGTTTTTT.

The chain links TRBV9 to TRBJ2-1; 11 bases are shared with TRBD2. The J segment lost 6 bases and the V segment lost 4 bases, leaving 12 bases of the junction unmatched. The CDR3 extends over 17 amino acids. Germline assignment: CDR1 SGDLS and CDR2 YYNGEE. CDR3 sequence (DNA): TGTGCCAGCAGCCTTGGGGGAAATAGCGGGAGGGCCAATGAGCAGTTCTTC. As protein: CASSLGGNSGRANEQFF.

This sequence joins TRBV9 and TRBJ1-5, with D unresolved. CDR3 size: 18 residues. V shed 3 bases and J shed 1 base, with 20 bases lying between them. Per the germline V gene, CDR1 is SGDLS and CDR2 is YYNGEE. The CDR3 reads CASSEHPYIQKSNQPQHF. CDR3 sequence (DNA): TGTGCCAGCAGCGAGCATCCGTATATTCAGAAGAGCAATCAGCCCCAGCATTTT.

The chain carries TRBV4-1 and TRBJ2-3; D not resolved. The V and J ends lost 4 bases and 2 bases respectively, with 7 bases between them. From germline, CDR1 is MGHRA and CDR2 YSYEKL. The CDR3 extends over 13 amino acids. CDR3 region: CASSPGNTDTQYF. CDR3 bases: TGCGCCAGCAGCCCCGGAAACACAGATACGCAGTATTTT.

This chain links TRBV6-4 with TRBJ1-1, with 9 bases that match TRBD1. CDR3 length: 18 amino acids. The trim removed 5 bases at V and 4 bases at J, leaving 17 bases unmatched. Looked up from germline, CDR1 is MRHNA and CDR2 is SNTAGT. The CDR3 nucleotides read TGTGCCAGCAGTCCAACCGGGACAGGGACCTTTTCGGGCACTGAAGCTTTCTTT. It yields the protein CASSPTGTGTFSGTEAFF.

This chain uses TRBV5-6 with TRBJ1-4; D is unclear. Between the trimmed V and J ends, which lost 0 bases and 8 bases, there was a span of 14 bases. CDR1 and CDR2 from the germline V gene are SGHDT and YYEEEE. This CDR3 contains 15 residues. The CDR3 is CASSLAGSPGEKLFF. Here the CDR3 DNA reads TGTGCCAGCAGCTTGGCAGGCTCCCCGGGCGAAAAACTGTTTTTT. Using reference TRBV5-6 and TRBJ1-4 for the parts outside the CDR3, the full variable domain is DAGVTQSPTHLIKTRGQQVTLRCSPKSGHDTVSWYQQALGQGPQFIFQYYEEEERQRGNFPDRFSGHQFPNYSSELNVNALLLGDSALYLCASSLAGSPGEKLFFGSGTQLSVL.

The CDR3 nucleotides are TGCGCCAGCAGCTTTCGGGAAGCCGGGGAGCTGTTTTTT. It specifies CASSFREAGELFF. The V and J genes are TRBV5-1 and TRBJ2-2; possibly TRBD2 for D (5 bases). Germline assignment: CDR1 SGHRS and CDR2 YFSETQ. The length of the CDR3 is 13 residues. V gave up 2 bases and J gave up 6 bases, with 8 bases separating them.

This chain connects TRBV11-3 to TRBJ2-2; a possible D gene is TRBD2 (6 bases). Per germline, CDR1 SGHNT and CDR2 YENEEA. The CDR3 is 16 residues long. V lost 5 bases and J lost 4, with 17 bases in between. The CDR3 coding sequence is TGTGCCAGCAGCCAGGGAGGTATAACGGGCACCGGGGAGCTGTTTTTT. Translating it yields CASSQGGITGTGELFF.

This clone was counted between two and nine times. The J gene is TRBJ1-1, the V gene TRBV28; D is ambiguous. The CDR3 runs 10 residues. V lost 8 bases, J lost 7 bases, and 8 bases lay in between. Germline CDR1 is MDHEN and CDR2 is SYDVKM. The CDR3 coding sequence is TGTGCCAGCGTGAGCGATGAAGCTTTCTTT. Amino acid sequence: CASVSDEAFF.

This sequence joins TRBV7-9 and TRBJ2-2; D may be TRBD2 (5 bases). CDR1 SEHNR and CDR2 FQNEAQ come from the germline V gene (reference sequence). CDR3 length: 15 residues. Trimming left V 4 bases short and J 5 bases short, with 14 bases between. The CDR3 region has the DNA TGTGCCAGCAGCTCCTTAGGAGGAGGTACCGGGGAGCTGTTTTTT. Protein: CASSSLGGGTGELFF.

Details on this clone: At one of its ends the junction is not consistent with the germline gene, which may arise from a read error. The chain uses TRBV7-7 and TRBJ2-1; TRBD2 matches 9 bases. CDR3 length equals 15 residues. CDR1 is SSHAT, CDR2 FNYEAQ, per germline (reference sequence). The CDR3 reads CASSLSAGGPGEQFF. CDR3 bases: TGTGCTAGCAGCTTGAGTGCGGGAGGGCCGGGGGAGCAGTTCTTC.